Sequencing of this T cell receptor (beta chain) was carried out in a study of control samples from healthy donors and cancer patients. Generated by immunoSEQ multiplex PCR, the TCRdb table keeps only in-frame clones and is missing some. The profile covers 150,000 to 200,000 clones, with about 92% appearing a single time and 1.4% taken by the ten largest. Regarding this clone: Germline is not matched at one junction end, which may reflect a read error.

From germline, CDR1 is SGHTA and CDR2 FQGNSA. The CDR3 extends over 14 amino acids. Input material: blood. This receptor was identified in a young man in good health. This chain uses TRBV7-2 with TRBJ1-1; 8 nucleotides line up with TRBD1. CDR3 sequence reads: CARSSRTGSTEAFF. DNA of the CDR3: TGTGCCAGAAGCTCACGGACAGGGAGTACTGAAGCTTTCTTT.